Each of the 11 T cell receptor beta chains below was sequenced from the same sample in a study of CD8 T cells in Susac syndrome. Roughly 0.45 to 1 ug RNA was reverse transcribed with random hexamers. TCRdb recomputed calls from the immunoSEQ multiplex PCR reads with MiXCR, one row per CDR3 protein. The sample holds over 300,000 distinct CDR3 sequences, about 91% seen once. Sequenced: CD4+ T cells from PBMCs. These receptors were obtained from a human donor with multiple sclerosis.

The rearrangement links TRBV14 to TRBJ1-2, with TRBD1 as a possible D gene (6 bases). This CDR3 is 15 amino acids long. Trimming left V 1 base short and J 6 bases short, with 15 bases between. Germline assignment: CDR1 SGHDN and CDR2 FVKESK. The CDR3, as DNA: TGTGCCAGCAGCCAAGTGACGGTTGGGGGCGATGGCTACACCTTC. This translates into CASSQVTVGGDGYTF.

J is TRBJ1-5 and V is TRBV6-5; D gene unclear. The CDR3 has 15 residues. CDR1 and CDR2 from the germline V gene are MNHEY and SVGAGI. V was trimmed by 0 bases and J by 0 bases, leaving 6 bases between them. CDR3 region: CASSYSSTSNQPQHF. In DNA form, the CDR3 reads TGTGCCAGCAGTTACTCGAGCACTAGCAATCAGCCCCAGCATTTT.

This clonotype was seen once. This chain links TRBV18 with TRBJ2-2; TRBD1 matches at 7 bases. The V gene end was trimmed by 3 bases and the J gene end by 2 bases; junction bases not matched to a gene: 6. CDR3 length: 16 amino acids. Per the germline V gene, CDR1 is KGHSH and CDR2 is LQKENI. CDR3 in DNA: TGTGCCAGCTCACCCGGGACAGTGGGCAACACCGGGGAGCTGTTTTTT. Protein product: CASSPGTVGNTGELFF.

CDR3 protein: CASGLLRARNTEAFF. The CDR3 nucleotides are TGTGCCAGCGGCCTTTTGAGAGCACGGAACACTGAAGCTTTCTTT. The chain recombines TRBV7-9 with TRBJ1-1; D is unclear. The CDR3 has 15 amino acids. Germline lookup yields CDR1 SEHNR and CDR2 FQNEAQ (reference sequence). V shed 8 bases and J shed 1 base, with 17 bases lying between them.

This CDR3 reads CASSVGEGPPWQQYF. The CDR3 coding sequence is TGTGCCAGCAGCGTAGGGGAGGGACCTCCCTGGCAGCAGTACTTC. The chain uses TRBV9 and TRBJ2-7; 7 nucleotides agree with TRBD2. Trimming took 0 bases from V and 8 from J; bases not matched to a gene: 11. Germline V gene sequence: CDR1 SGDLS, CDR2 YYNGEE. The length of the CDR3 is 15 residues. The full variable domain, its missing parts supplied by reference TRBV9 and TRBJ2-7, is DSGVTQTPKHLITATGQRVTLRCSPRSGDLSVYWYQQSLDQGLQFLIQYYNGEERAKGNILERFSAQQFPDLHSELNLSSLELGDSALYFCASSVGEGPPWQQYFGPGTRLTVT.

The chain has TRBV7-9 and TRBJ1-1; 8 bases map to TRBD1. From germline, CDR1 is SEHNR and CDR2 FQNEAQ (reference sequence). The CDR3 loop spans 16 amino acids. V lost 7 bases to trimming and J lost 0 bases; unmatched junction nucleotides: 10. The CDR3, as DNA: TGTGCCAGCACCCCCCCGTCGGGACAGGTGAACACTGAAGCTTTCTTT. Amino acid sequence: CASTPPSGQVNTEAFF.

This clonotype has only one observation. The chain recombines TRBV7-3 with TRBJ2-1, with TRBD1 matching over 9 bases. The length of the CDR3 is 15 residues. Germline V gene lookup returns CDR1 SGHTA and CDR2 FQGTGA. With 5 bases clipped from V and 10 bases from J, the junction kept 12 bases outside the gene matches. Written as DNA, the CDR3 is TGTGCCAGCAGCCAAGAAGGGGGACAGGGTCGGGAGCAGTTCTTC. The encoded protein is CASSQEGGQGREQFF.

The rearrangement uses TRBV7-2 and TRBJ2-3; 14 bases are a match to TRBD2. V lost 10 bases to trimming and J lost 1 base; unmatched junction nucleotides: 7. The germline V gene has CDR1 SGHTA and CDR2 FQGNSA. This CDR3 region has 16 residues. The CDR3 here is CAIRLAGGRGTDTQYF. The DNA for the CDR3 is TGTGCCATTCGACTAGCGGGAGGGCGGGGCACAGATACGCAGTATTTT.

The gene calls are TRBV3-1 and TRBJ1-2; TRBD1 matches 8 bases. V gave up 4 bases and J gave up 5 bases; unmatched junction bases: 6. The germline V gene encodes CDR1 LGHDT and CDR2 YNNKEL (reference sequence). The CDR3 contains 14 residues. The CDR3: CASSPRDRIYGYTF. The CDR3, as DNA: TGTGCCAGCAGCCCTAGGGACAGGATTTATGGCTACACCTTC.

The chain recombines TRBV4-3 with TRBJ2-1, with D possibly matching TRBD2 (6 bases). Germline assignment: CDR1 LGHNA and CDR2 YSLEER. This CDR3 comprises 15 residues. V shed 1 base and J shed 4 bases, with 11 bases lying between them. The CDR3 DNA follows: TGCGCCAGCAGCCAAGTCGGGAGTGGGTACAATGAGCAGTTCTTC. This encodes CASSQVGSGYNEQFF.

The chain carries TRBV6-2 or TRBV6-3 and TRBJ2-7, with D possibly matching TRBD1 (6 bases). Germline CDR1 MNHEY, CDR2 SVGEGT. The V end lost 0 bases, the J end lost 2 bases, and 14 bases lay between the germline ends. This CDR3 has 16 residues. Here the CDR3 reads CASSYSERRTAYEQYF. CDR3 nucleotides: TGTGCCAGCAGTTACTCTGAGCGACGGACAGCCTACGAGCAGTACTTC.